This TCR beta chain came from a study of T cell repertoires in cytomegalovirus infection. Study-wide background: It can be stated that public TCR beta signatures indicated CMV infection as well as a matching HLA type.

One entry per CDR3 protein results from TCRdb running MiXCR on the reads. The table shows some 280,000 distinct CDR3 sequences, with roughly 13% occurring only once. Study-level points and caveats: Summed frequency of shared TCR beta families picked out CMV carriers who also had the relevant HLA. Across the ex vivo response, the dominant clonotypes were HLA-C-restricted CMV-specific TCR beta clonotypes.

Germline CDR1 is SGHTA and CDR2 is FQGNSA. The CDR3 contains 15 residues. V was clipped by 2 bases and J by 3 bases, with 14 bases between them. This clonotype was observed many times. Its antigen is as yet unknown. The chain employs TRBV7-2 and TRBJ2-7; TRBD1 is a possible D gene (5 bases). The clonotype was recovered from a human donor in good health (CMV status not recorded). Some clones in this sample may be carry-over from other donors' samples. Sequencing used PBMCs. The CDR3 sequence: CASSLTRGSLYEQYF. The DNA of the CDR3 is TGTGCCAGCAGCTTAACAAGGGGCTCCCTCTACGAGCAGTACTTC.